Presented here are 28 T cell receptor beta chains from one specimen sequenced in a study of OX40 agonist ivuxolimab in advanced cancers. The repertoire was sequenced with immunoSEQ multiplex PCR; TCRdb's copy has only in-frame clones and lacks some. Of around 97,000 clones detected, 84% appear once; the ten largest clones hold 4.5% to 5.5%. Material: CD4+ or CD8+ T cells sorted from blood, obtained in a trial of the OX40 agonist ivuxolimab. These receptors were obtained from an adult with an advanced solid tumor such as melanoma, head and neck, liver or kidney cancer.

The chain joins TRBV9 to TRBJ2-7, with TRBD2 matching over 7 bases. Trimming took 4 bases from V and 6 from J; bases not matched to a gene: 13. CDR1 is SGDLS, CDR2 YYNGEE, per germline. The CDR3 is 15 amino acids. The CDR3 is CASSLGGDVYTEQYF. The CDR3 coding sequence is TGTGCCAGCAGCCTGGGGGGGGACGTCTATACCGAGCAGTACTTC.

V usage is TRBV19 and J usage is TRBJ1-2; 9 bases are shared with TRBD1. Germline CDR1 and CDR2: LNHDA and SQIVND (reference sequence). The length of the CDR3 is 14 residues. V shed 5 bases and J 4 bases; nucleotides not matched to a gene: 5. The CDR3 DNA reads TGTGCCAGTAGTTCGGACAGGGGAGGCTATGGCTACACCTTC. It is translated as CASSSDRGGYGYTF.

The chain recombines TRBV10-2 with TRBJ2-7; 8 positions agree with TRBD2. V dropped 6 bases and J dropped 4; count of bases not matched to a gene: 11. The CDR3 consists of 15 residues. Per the germline V gene, CDR1 is WSHSY and CDR2 is SAAADI. CDR3 residues: CASSLPGLVLYEQYF. CDR3 coding DNA: TGCGCCAGCAGCTTACCGGGACTAGTTTTATACGAGCAGTACTTC.

The chain combines TRBV4-3 with TRBJ1-4; D might be TRBD1 (5 bases). V shed 6 bases and J shed 6 bases, with 11 bases lying between them. Germline V CDR1 and CDR2: LGHNA, YSLEER. CDR3 length: 13 residues. In DNA, the CDR3 is TGCGCCAGCAGGGGGGGGGTAGATGAAAAACTGTTTTTT. It yields the protein CASRGGVDEKLFF.

This clone has just a few counts. The chain has TRBV5-6 and TRBJ2-3; D is uncertain. Germline V gene sequence: CDR1 SGHDT, CDR2 YYEEEE. V was clipped by 0 bases and J by 4 bases, with 12 bases between them. This CDR3 contains 15 residues. In nucleotides, the CDR3 is TGTGCCAGCAGCTTGGGGCAAATTCTGGCAGATACGCAGTATTTT. Its protein is CASSLGQILADTQYF.

J is TRBJ2-7 and V is TRBV7-8; D may be TRBD1 (7 bases). Trimming removed 5 bases at V and 3 bases at J, with 14 bases between. This CDR3 is 14 amino acids long. From germline, CDR1 is SGHVS and CDR2 FQNEAQ. CDR3 in amino acids: CASSLDRDFYEQYF. In DNA form, the CDR3 reads TGTGCCAGCAGCCTCGACAGGGACTTCTACGAGCAGTACTTC.

This clone came up once. This chain links TRBV4-2 with TRBJ2-2; 7 bases fit TRBD1. Germline assignment: CDR1 LGHNA and CDR2 YNFKEQ. The CDR3 totals 17 residues. J was trimmed by 2 bases and V by 2 bases; bases with no gene match: 8. The CDR3 region is CASSQRVGGPNTGELFF. The CDR3 DNA sequence: TGTGCCAGCAGCCAAAGGGTAGGGGGCCCTAACACCGGGGAGCTGTTTTTT.

The chain employs TRBV9 and TRBJ1-4; weak D call: TRBD1 (6 bases). CDR3 size: 16 residues. V lost 2 bases and J lost 7, with 18 bases in between. CDR1 and CDR2 from the germline V gene are SGDLS and YYNGEE. DNA of the CDR3: TGTGCCAGCAGCGTGGGGGTCGGGGGCTTCAGTGAAAAACTGTTTTTT. It specifies CASSVGVGGFSEKLFF.

The V call is TRBV5-1, the J call TRBJ2-7, with 10 bases lining up with TRBD2. With 0 bases clipped from V and 3 bases from J, the junction kept 9 bases outside the gene matches. The CDR3 has 17 residues. In germline, CDR1 is SGHRS, CDR2 YFSETQ. CDR3 DNA: TGCGCCAGCAGCTTGGAAGCGGGAGGGCCAGGACTCTACGAGCAGTACTTC. Protein product: CASSLEAGGPGLYEQYF. The complete variable domain, with remaining parts taken from reference TRBV5-1 and TRBJ2-7, reads KAGVTQTPRYLIKTRGQQVTLSCSPISGHRSVSWYQQTPGQGLQFLFEYFSETQRNKGNFPGRFSGRQFSNSRSEMNVSTLELGDSALYLCASSLEAGGPGLYEQYFGPGTRLTVT.

This chain joins TRBV10-1 and TRBJ1-6; D is perhaps TRBD1 (5 bases). V was cut by 0 bases and J by 7 bases, with 10 bases left in between. The germline V gene encodes CDR1 WNHNN and CDR2 SYGVQD (reference sequence). CDR3 size: 15 residues. The CDR3 protein is CASSESPGGNSPLHF. CDR3 in DNA: TGCGCCAGCAGTGAGTCCCCCGGGGGGAATTCACCCCTCCACTTT.

The gene calls are TRBV7-2 and TRBJ2-5, with unresolved D. The closer fit of TRBJ2-7 to the DNA end suggests the J call may be wrong. Per the germline V gene, CDR1 is SGHTA and CDR2 is FQGNSA. The CDR3 has 13 residues. CDR3 residues: CASSSRVLYEQYF. The DNA of the CDR3 is TGTGCCAGCAGCTCTAGGGTACTCTACGAGCAGTACTTC.

This clone was found a few times. The chain is built from TRBV30 and TRBJ1-2; unclear D gene. The germline V gene has CDR1 GTSNPN and CDR2 SVGIG (reference sequence). The CDR3 runs to 11 residues. The ends were cut back, 3 bases at V and 8 bases at J, with 10 bases in the middle. The CDR3 DNA sequence: TGTGCCTGGAGAAGGGATTGGGGCTACACCTTC. This sequence encodes CAWRRDWGYTF.

V is TRBV27 and J is TRBJ2-3; D unclear. The V gene's germline CDR1 is MNHEY and CDR2 SMNVEV (reference sequence). This CDR3 is 14 amino acids long. V lost 5 bases and J lost 3, with 12 bases in between. The CDR3 coding sequence is TGTGCCAGCAGTCCCGACCTAGTTACAGATACGCAGTATTTT. Protein sequence: CASSPDLVTDTQYF.

V gene TRBV6-6 combines with J gene TRBJ1-4; D might be TRBD1 (6 bases). CDR1 is MNHNY and CDR2 is SVGAGI in the germline V gene (reference sequence). The length of the CDR3 is 15 residues. Trimming took 6 bases from V and 10 from J, leaving 21 bases between them. The CDR3 DNA reads TGTGCCAGCAGCGAGACAGGCCCCATCGTAGGAAAACTGTTTTTT. Translated, it gives CASSETGPIVGKLFF.

The rearrangement links TRBV18 to TRBJ1-2; 12 bases agree with TRBD1. Germline-derived CDR1 and CDR2 are KGHSH and LQKENI. CDR3 length: 15 residues. With V trimmed by 3 bases and J by 3 bases, 2 bases remained unmatched. The CDR3 sequence is CASSPGQGADYGYTF. The CDR3 nucleotides read TGTGCCAGCTCACCGGGACAGGGGGCTGACTATGGCTACACCTTC.

In this sample, this clone turned up a few times. V usage is TRBV6-6 and J usage is TRBJ1-2, with no clear D. The germline V and J ends were trimmed by 4 bases and 4 bases, with 13 bases remaining between them. CDR3 length: 14 amino acids. Germline V lookup: CDR1 MNHNY, CDR2 SVGAGI (reference sequence). The CDR3 nucleotides read TGTGCCAGCAGTTCCCATGCAGGTTCCTATGGCTACACCTTC. It encodes CASSSHAGSYGYTF.

This clone has only one observation. The rearrangement joins TRBV28 to TRBJ1-2; weak D call: TRBD1 (6 bases). Trimming took off 2 bases at V and 4 bases at J, with 14 bases between the two ends. CDR1 is MDHEN, CDR2 SYDVKM, per germline. The CDR3 extends over 15 amino acids. The CDR3, as DNA: TGTGCCAGCAGTTTAACTGACAGGCAGGGCTATGGCTACACCTTC. It specifies CASSLTDRQGYGYTF.

This clone appeared a single time. This chain links TRBV5-8 with TRBJ2-7; TRBD1 is a possible D gene (5 bases). Per germline, CDR1 SGHTS and CDR2 YDEGEE. The CDR3 spans 13 residues. Trimming removed 3 bases at V and 0 bases at J, with 7 bases between. For the CDR3, the DNA is TGTGCCAGCAGCTCGGACAACTCCTACGAGCAGTACTTC. This translates into CASSSDNSYEQYF.

The chain combines TRBV5-1 with TRBJ1-1; D ambiguous. This CDR3 region has 14 residues. Deletions cut 1 base from V and 4 bases from J, with 11 bases between. Germline assignment: CDR1 SGHRS and CDR2 YFSETQ. The CDR3 here is CASSLRSSGTEAFF. The CDR3 bases are TGCGCCAGCAGCTTGCGGTCCTCCGGCACTGAAGCTTTCTTT.

J is TRBJ2-6 and V is TRBV9; 9 positions match TRBD1. Germline-derived CDR1 and CDR2 are SGDLS and YYNGEE. This CDR3 spans 17 amino acids. The J segment lost 4 bases and the V segment lost 0 bases, leaving 5 bases of the junction unmatched. CDR3 sequence (DNA): TGTGCCAGCAGCGTAGTTGCGACAGGGGGAGGGGCCAACGTCCTGACTTTC. Amino acid sequence: CASSVVATGGGANVLTF. The full variable domain, its missing parts supplied by reference TRBV9 and TRBJ2-6, is DSGVTQTPKHLITATGQRVTLRCSPRSGDLSVYWYQQSLDQGLQFLIQYYNGEERAKGNILERFSAQQFPDLHSELNLSSLELGDSALYFCASSVVATGGGANVLTFGAGSRLTVL.

The chain recombines TRBV5-8 with TRBJ1-1; no firm D call. The V end lost 7 bases, the J end lost 3 bases, and 13 bases lay between the germline ends. Germline assignment: CDR1 SGHTS and CDR2 YDEGEE. The CDR3 loop spans 13 amino acids. The CDR3 sequence: CASLAPRYTEAFF. The CDR3 nucleotides are TGTGCCAGCCTCGCCCCCAGGTACACTGAAGCTTTCTTT.

As for this clone: This could be a read error, since a much larger clone is one nucleotide away. The chain employs TRBV23-1 and TRBJ1-2; 10 bases map to TRBD1. TRBV23-1 is known as an ORF, though its function is uncertain. The CDR3 spans 15 residues. CDR3 in DNA: TGCGCCGGCAGTCAAAGGGGACAGGGGTCGGGTGGCTACACCTTC. Its protein product is CAGSQRGQGSGGYTF.

The chain carries TRBV16 and TRBJ1-3, with TRBD1 as a possible D gene (5 bases). Trimming removed 2 bases at V and 4 bases at J, with 24 bases between. The CDR3 sequence is 19 residues long. Per germline, CDR1 KGHSY and CDR2 FQNENV. CDR3 protein: CASSQNPNPRAVSGNTIYF. The DNA of the CDR3 is TGTGCCAGCAGCCAAAATCCGAATCCCAGGGCGGTTTCAGGAAACACCATATATTTT.

The gene calls are TRBV11-3 and TRBJ2-1; 8 positions agree with TRBD1. CDR1 SGHNT and CDR2 YENEEA come from the germline V gene. V lost 5 bases, J lost 7 bases, and 13 bases stayed unmatched. The CDR3 runs to 16 residues. The CDR3 region has the DNA TGTGCCAGCAGCACCCACAGGGGGGCTTTGGGGAATGAGCAGTTCTTC. It specifies CASSTHRGALGNEQFF.

V gene TRBV19 combines with J gene TRBJ2-7, with 11 bases identical to TRBD2. V was pared by 5 bases and J by 5 bases, with 5 bases of the junction left unmatched. This CDR3 is built from 14 residues. CDR1 is LNHDA, CDR2 SQIVND, per germline (reference sequence). Here the CDR3 reads CASSGSGRANEQYF. As DNA, the CDR3 is TGTGCCAGTAGTGGTAGCGGGAGGGCCAACGAGCAGTACTTC.

The V gene is TRBV7-8, the J gene TRBJ1-4; no clear D gene. CDR3 length equals 14 residues. Germline V CDR1 and CDR2: SGHVS, FQNEAQ. Trimming shortened V by 5 bases and J by 5 bases, and 12 bases separated the two germline ends. This CDR3 reads CASSVRIPNEKLFF. In DNA, the CDR3 is TGTGCCAGCAGCGTCCGGATTCCCAATGAAAAACTGTTTTTT.

This rearrangement joins TRBV11-1 to TRBJ2-7; D is uncertain. The V gene lost 3 bases and the J gene lost 3 bases, with 12 bases spanning the gap. Germline V gene sequence: CDR1 SGHAT, CDR2 FQDESV (reference sequence). The CDR3 is 14 amino acids. CDR3 protein: CASSFKGMGYEQYF. The DNA of the CDR3 is TGTGCCAGCAGCTTTAAAGGGATGGGCTACGAGCAGTACTTC.

The CDR3 reads CATSRDDDTEAFF. CDR3 nucleotides: TGTGCCACCAGCAGAGATGATGATACTGAAGCTTTCTTT. The chain is built from TRBV15 and TRBJ1-1; D gene uncertain. Trimming removed 0 bases at V and 5 bases at J, with 7 bases between. The V gene's germline CDR1 is LNHNV and CDR2 YYDKDF (reference sequence). CDR3 length: 13 residues.